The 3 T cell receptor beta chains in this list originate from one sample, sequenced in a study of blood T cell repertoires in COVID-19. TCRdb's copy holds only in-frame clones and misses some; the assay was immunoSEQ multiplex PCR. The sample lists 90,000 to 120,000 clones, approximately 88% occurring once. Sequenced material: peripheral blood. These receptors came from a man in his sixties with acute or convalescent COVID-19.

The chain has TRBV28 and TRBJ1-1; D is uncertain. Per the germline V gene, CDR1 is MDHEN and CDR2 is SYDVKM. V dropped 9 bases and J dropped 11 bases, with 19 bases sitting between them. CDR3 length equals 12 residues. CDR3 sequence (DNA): TGTGCCAGTTACGGAAGCGGACGTCCTGCTTTCTTT. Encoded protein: CASYGSGRPAFF.

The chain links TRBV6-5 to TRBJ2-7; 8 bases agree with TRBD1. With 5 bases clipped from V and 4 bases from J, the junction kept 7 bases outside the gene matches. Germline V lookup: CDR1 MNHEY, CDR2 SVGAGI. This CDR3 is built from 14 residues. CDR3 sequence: CASSLQGARYEQYF. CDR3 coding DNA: TGTGCCAGCAGTCTTCAGGGGGCGCGGTACGAGCAGTACTTC.

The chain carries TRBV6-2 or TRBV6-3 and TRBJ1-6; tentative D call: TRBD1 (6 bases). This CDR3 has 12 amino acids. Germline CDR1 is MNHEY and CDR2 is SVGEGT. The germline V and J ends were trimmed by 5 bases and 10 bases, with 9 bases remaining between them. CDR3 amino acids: CASSAGDSPLHF. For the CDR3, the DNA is TGTGCCAGCAGTGCAGGGGACTCACCCCTCCACTTT.